The source of this TCR beta chain is a study of OX40 agonist ivuxolimab in advanced cancers. Only in-frame clones appear in the TCRdb table, and some are missing; sequencing was by immunoSEQ multiplex PCR. The data show 40,000 to 45,000 clones, with 70% to 90% seen just once and about a fifth held by the top ten. J was trimmed by 2 bases and V by 6 bases; bases with no gene match: 6. The germline gives CDR1 SEHNR, CDR2 FQNEAQ (reference sequence). This CDR3 comprises 14 residues. This chain joins TRBV7-9 and TRBJ2-7, with 8 positions matching TRBD1. This TCR was sampled from an adult with an advanced solid tumor such as melanoma, head and neck, liver or kidney cancer. This material consisted of CD4+ or CD8+ T cells sorted from blood, taken in a trial of the OX40 agonist ivuxolimab. CDR3 region: CASSARDRTYEQYF. In DNA, the CDR3 is TGTGCCAGCAGTGCTAGGGACAGGACCTACGAGCAGTACTTC.